The following is a TCR beta chain sequence with its context. Its antigen is not yet known. No per-base quality is available; no much larger clone lies one base away. Library generation was performed with the immunoSEQ multiplex PCR assay. The table was pulled from immuneACCESS by TCRdb, which kept in-frame rearrangements only. Such tables lose some clones; where checked, under half of the loss comes from unresolved V genes, and the rest has no known cause. The sample table shows hundreds of thousands of clones, and around 93% are seen once. The ten largest clones take up around 0.019% of the sample. This sample stems from a study of shared T cell receptors in the human thymus (dated by TCRdb to the early 2020s). Study-wide context: The study examined how self-reactive, shared T-cell receptor alpha chains are generated in the human thymus.

The germline V gene encodes CDR1 KGHSH and CDR2 LQKENI. From the cysteine up to the phenylalanine, the CDR3 has a length of 15 residues. The read is trimmed to its CDR3 DNA, 45 bases read in frame from base 1. V gives up 4 bases and J gives up 1 base, and the segment between their germline ends measures 13 bases. The material sequenced was thymocytes. The sequence is built from TRBV18 and TRBJ1-1, with the D gene not confidently named. This TCR was sampled from a human donor. The CDR3: CASSQMMQQNTEAFF. The DNA reads as follows: TGTGCCAGCTCACAGATGATGCAGCAGAACACTGAAGCTTTCTTT.